Listed below are T cell receptor beta chains from one sample, sequenced in a study of blood T cells in healthy people across ages. Using its own MiXCR run on the 5' RACE reads, TCRdb lists one record per CDR3 protein. The sample has around 1,500,000 distinct CDR3 sequences; approximately 42% are singletons. The sequenced sample was blood. The receptors come from a woman younger than 30 in good health. CDR3s include the opening cysteine and the closing phenylalanine or tryptophan. The order of the fields is J gene, clone size, D gene, V gene, CDR3 DNA, CDR3 protein. The D gene is left open where the match is weak. Size is omitted from some rows. Given values are once, few, many or a class for expanded clones.

TRBJ2-7 many NA TRBV5-5 TGTGCCAGCAGCGTGCAGCTATCCTACGAGCAGTACTTC CASSVQLSYEQYF
TRBJ2-2 once TRBD2 TRBV5-1 TGCGCCAGCAGAACTTCGGGACTAGCTGTCGGCGGGGAGCTGTTTTTT CASRTSGLAVGGELFF
TRBJ2-1 NA NA TRBV3-1 TGTGCCAGCAGCCGACACATTATAGGGTACAATGAGCAGTTCTTC CASSRHIIGYNEQFF
TRBJ1-2 NA NA TRBV28 TGTGCCAGCAGTAATTCGAAAGGAGGGCAGAGGGGCTATGGCTACACCTTC CASSNSKGGQRGYGYTF
TRBJ2-7 NA NA TRBV12-3/TRBV12-4 TGTGCCAGCAATTCAAACTGCAGGGCCGAGCAGTACTTC CASNSNCRAEQYF
TRBJ2-3 few TRBD2 TRBV5-1 TGCGCCAGCAGCCTCGGGGCTAGCGGATGGTCTAGCACAGATACGCAGTATTTT CASSLGASGWSSTDTQYF
TRBJ2-7 many NA TRBV7-2 TGCGCCAGCAGCTTGAACTACGAGCAGTACTTC CASSLNYEQYF
TRBJ1-1 NA NA TRBV14 TGTGCCAGCAGCCAAGAAGGGTTTTGGGCTTTCTTT CASSQEGFWAFF
TRBJ2-1 many TRBD2 TRBV6-5 TGCGCCAGCAGGGCCGGGACTAGCGGATACAATGAGCAGTTCTTC CASRAGTSGYNEQFF
TRBJ2-2 NA NA TRBV21-1 TGTGCCAGCAGCAAAGTTGTACGGACTTACACCGGGGAGCTGTTTTTT CASSKVVRTYTGELFF
TRBJ1-1 few NA TRBV6-6 TGTGCCAGCAGTTACATCCAGGGCTCTGAAGCTTTCTTT CASSYIQGSEAFF
TRBJ2-7 few TRBD2 TRBV20-1 TGCAGTGCTAGAGATGGGGTAGCGGGCGCCTACGAGCAGTACTTC CSARDGVAGAYEQYF
TRBJ2-2 NA TRBD2 TRBV7-9 TGTGCCAGCAGCCTGGGGACTAGCGGGTCGCACGGGGAGCTGTTTTTT CASSLGTSGSHGELFF
TRBJ2-7 NA NA TRBV3-1 TGTGCCAGCAGCCTGGGTTGGTCAGGGACCAACGAGCAGTACTTC CASSLGWSGTNEQYF
TRBJ2-7 once TRBD2 TRBV20-1 TGCAGTGCGGCTCGACTAGCCCAGGGTGAGCAGTACTTC CSAARLAQGEQYF
TRBJ1-2 NA NA TRBV7-9 TGTGCCAGCAGTTATAACCGGGACGAACTTAACTATGGCTACACCTTC CASSYNRDELNYGYTF
TRBJ2-4 NA NA TRBV20-1 TGCAGTGCCCGGGAGGGGGCAGGAAACATTCAGTACTTC CSAREGAGNIQYF
TRBJ2-2 NA TRBD2 TRBV7-2 TGTGCCAGCAGCTTAGGCCTAGCGGTTGGGGCACCCGGGGAGCTGTTTTTT CASSLGLAVGAPGELFF
TRBJ2-3 many NA TRBV7-6 TGTGCCAGCAGCTCGGACTCAATAAGCACAGATACGCAGTATTTT CASSSDSISTDTQYF
TRBJ2-1 NA NA TRBV4-2 TGTGCCAGCAGCCAGCTCGGGGCCTCCTACAATGAGCAGTTCTTC CASSQLGASYNEQFF
TRBJ2-5 NA NA TRBV6-1 TGTGCCAGCAGTCAACAGGGTTTTGGGGAGACCCAGTACTTC CASSQQGFGETQYF
TRBJ2-2 NA NA TRBV20-1 TGCAGTGCTAGAGATGGGGGACTGGCGAACACCGGGGAGCTGTTTTTT CSARDGGLANTGELFF
TRBJ2-2 NA NA TRBV29-1 TGCAGCGTTGATCAGGCGAACACCGGGGAGCTGTTTTTT CSVDQANTGELFF
TRBJ2-7 NA NA TRBV21-1 TGTGCCAGCAGCAACCATAGCAGGGGCATCTACGAGCAGTACTTC CASSNHSRGIYEQYF
TRBJ1-5 once TRBD1 TRBV2 TGTGCCAGCGGACCGACAGGGGATCAGCCCCAGCATTTT CASGPTGDQPQHF
TRBJ1-1 NA NA TRBV28 TGTGCCAGCAGTCCCCGAGCGGGAGGTACTGAAGCTTTCTTT CASSPRAGGTEAFF
TRBJ2-1 NA NA TRBV6-2/TRBV6-3 TGTGCCAGCAGTGGGGGAGAAGGTAGCGGCAAACTACTCGGTGTAAATGAGCAGTTCTTC CASSGGEGSGKLLGVNEQFF
TRBJ2-5 NA TRBD1 TRBV6-5 TGTGCCAGCAGTGGTTTAGAGACAGGGGTTGTGCAGTACTTC CASSGLETGVVQYF
TRBJ2-7 NA NA TRBV6-5 TGTGCCAGCAGTTACGGTGGGCCCCCCTACGAGCAGTACTTC CASSYGGPPYEQYF
TRBJ2-2 NA NA TRBV25-1 TGTGCCAGCAGTGAGACAGTTATTGCCGCGAACACCGGGGAGCTGTTTTTT CASSETVIAANTGELFF
TRBJ2-7 NA NA TRBV4-2 TGTGCCAGCAGCCAAGATTGGGGTGACCCCTACGAGCAGTACTTC CASSQDWGDPYEQYF
TRBJ1-3 NA NA TRBV30 TGTGCCTGGAGTGTACCTGCAGGCGCCTCTGGAAACACCATATATTTT CAWSVPAGASGNTIYF
TRBJ2-7 many TRBD1 TRBV29-1 TGCAGCGTGAGGACAGGCTACGAGCAGTACTTC CSVRTGYEQYF